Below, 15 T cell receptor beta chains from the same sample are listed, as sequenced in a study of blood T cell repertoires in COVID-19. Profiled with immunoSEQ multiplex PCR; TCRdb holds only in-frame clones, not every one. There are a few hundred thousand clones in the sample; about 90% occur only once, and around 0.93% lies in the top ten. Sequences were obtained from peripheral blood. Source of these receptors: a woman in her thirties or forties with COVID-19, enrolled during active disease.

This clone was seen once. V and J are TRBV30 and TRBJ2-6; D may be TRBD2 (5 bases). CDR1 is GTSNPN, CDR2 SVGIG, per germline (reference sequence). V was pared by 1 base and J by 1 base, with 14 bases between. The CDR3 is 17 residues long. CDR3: CAWSAKIGLSGANVLTF. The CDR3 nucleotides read TGTGCCTGGAGTGCAAAGATTGGACTGTCTGGGGCCAACGTCCTGACTTTC.

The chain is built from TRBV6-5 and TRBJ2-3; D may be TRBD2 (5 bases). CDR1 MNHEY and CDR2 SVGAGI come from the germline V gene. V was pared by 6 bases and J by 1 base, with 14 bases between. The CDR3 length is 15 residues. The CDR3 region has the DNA TGTGCCAGCAGGCTAGACGGGATTCGCACAGATACGCAGTATTTT. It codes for CASRLDGIRTDTQYF.

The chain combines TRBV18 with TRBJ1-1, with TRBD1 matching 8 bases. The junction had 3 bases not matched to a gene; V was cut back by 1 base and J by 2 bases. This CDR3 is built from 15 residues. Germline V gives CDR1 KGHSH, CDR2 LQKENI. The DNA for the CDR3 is TGTGCCAGCTCACCACGACAGGGGATAAACACTGAAGCTTTCTTT. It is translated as CASSPRQGINTEAFF.

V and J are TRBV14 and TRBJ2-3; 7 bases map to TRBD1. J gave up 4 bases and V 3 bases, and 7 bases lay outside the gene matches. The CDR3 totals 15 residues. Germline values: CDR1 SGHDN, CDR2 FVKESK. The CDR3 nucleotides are TGTGCCAGCAGCCAGCCCCCGGACAGGCCAGATACGCAGTATTTT. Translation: CASSQPPDRPDTQYF. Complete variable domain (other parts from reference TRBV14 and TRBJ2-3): EAGVTQFPSHSVIEKGQTVTLRCDPISGHDNLYWYRRVMGKEIKFLLHFVKESKQDESGMPNNRFLAERTGGTYSTLKVQPAELEDSGVYFCASSQPPDRPDTQYFGPGTRLTVL.

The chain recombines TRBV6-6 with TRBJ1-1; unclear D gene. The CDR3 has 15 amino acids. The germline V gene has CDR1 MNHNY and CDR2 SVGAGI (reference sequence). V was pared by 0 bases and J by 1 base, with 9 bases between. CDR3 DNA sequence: TGTGCCAGCAGTTACTCCCAGTTAACGAACACTGAAGCTTTCTTT. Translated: CASSYSQLTNTEAFF.

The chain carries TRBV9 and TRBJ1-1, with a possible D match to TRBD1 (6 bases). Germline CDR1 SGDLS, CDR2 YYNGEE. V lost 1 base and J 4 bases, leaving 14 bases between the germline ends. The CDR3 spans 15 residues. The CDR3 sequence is CASSVSPGAGTEAFF. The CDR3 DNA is TGTGCCAGCAGCGTAAGTCCAGGGGCCGGCACTGAAGCTTTCTTT.

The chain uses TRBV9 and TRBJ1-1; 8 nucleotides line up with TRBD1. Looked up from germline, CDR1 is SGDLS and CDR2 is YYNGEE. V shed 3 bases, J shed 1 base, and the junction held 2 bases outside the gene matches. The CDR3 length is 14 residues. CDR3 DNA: TGTGCCAGCAGCGCGACAGGGGAGAACACTGAAGCTTTCTTT. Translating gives CASSATGENTEAFF.

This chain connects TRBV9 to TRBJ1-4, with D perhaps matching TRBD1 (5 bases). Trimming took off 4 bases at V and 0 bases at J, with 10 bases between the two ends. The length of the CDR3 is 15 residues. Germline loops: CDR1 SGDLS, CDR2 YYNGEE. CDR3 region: CASSLWGATNEKLFF. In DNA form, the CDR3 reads TGTGCCAGCAGCCTTTGGGGGGCAACTAATGAAAAACTGTTTTTT.

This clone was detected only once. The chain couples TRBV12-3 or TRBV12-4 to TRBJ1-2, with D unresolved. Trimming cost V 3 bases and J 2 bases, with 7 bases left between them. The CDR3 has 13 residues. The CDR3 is CASSLRVNYGYTF. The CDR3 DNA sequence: TGTGCCAGCAGTTTGAGGGTGAACTATGGCTACACCTTC.

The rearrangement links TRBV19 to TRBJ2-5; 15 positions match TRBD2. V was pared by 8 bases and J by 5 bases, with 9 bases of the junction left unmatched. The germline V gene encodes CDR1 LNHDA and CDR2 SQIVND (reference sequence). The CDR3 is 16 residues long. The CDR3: CASDTGTSGGTETQYF. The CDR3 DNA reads TGTGCCAGTGACACCGGGACTAGCGGGGGGACGGAGACCCAGTACTTC.

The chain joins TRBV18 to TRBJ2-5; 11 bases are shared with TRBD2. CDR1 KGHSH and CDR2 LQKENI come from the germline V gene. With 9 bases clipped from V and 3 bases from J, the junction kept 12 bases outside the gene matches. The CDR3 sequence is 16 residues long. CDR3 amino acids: CASSQLAGGLEETQYF. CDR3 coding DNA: TGTGCCAGTTCCCAGCTAGCGGGGGGATTGGAAGAGACCCAGTACTTC.

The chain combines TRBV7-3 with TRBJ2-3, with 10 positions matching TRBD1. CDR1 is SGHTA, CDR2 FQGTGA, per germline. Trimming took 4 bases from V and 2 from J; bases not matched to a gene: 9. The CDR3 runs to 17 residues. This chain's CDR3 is CASSSYSGTGDTDTQYF. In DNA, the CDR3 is TGTGCCAGCAGCTCATATTCCGGGACAGGGGACACAGATACGCAGTATTTT.

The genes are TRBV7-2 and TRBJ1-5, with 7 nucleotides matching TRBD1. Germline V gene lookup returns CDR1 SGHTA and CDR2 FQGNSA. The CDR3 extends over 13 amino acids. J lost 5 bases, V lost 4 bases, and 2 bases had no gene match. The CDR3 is CASSWDSYQPQHF. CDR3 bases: TGTGCCAGCAGCTGGGACAGCTATCAGCCCCAGCATTTT.

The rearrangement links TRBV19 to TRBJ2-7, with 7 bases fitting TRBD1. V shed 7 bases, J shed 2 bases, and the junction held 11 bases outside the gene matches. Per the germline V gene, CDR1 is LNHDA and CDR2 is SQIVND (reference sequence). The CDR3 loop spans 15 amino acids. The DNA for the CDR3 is TGTGCCAGTACAGAAGGGTGGGGACAGACCTACGAGCAGTACTTC. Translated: CASTEGWGQTYEQYF.

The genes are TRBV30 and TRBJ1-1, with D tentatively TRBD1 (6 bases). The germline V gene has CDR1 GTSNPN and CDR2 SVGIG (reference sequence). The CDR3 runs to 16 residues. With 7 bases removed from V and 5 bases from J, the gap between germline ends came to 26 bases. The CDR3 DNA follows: TGTGCCTCCTCAGGACAGCAGAACATAAAGGGAACTGAAGCTTTCTTT. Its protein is CASSGQQNIKGTEAFF. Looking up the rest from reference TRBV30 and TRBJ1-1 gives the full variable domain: SQTIHQWPATLVQPVGSPLSLECTVEGTSNPNLYWYRQAAGRGLQLLFYSVGIGQISSEVPQNLSASRPQDRQFILSSKKLLLSDSGFYLCASSGQQNIKGTEAFFGQGTRLTVV.